This record looks at one T cell receptor beta chain sequence and its context. Its antigen is unidentified. Assay: immunoSEQ multiplex PCR; the TCRdb copy retains only in-frame clones and omits some. The sample has roughly 220,000 clones, about 93% seen once. The data are from a study of cytomegalovirus exposure and HLA in healthy donors. Study-wide results and limits: It was approximately 150 TCR beta chains that were listed as cytomegalovirus-associated. Reported performance of the classifier showed diagnosis of cytomegalovirus status with high specificity and sensitivity.

Trimming cost V 4 bases and J 6 bases, with 22 bases left between them. Per germline, CDR1 LNHDA and CDR2 SQIVND (reference sequence). This CDR3 contains 16 residues. This TCR was recovered from a woman aged 18-29 years in good health and CMV-seronegative. J is TRBJ2-7 and V is TRBV19; perhaps TRBD1 as D (6 bases). Material for sequencing was PBMCs. CDR3 DNA: TGTGCCAGTAGTAGAGGAACAGGGACCCTACCCACCGAGCAGTACTTC. Translation gives CASSRGTGTLPTEQYF.